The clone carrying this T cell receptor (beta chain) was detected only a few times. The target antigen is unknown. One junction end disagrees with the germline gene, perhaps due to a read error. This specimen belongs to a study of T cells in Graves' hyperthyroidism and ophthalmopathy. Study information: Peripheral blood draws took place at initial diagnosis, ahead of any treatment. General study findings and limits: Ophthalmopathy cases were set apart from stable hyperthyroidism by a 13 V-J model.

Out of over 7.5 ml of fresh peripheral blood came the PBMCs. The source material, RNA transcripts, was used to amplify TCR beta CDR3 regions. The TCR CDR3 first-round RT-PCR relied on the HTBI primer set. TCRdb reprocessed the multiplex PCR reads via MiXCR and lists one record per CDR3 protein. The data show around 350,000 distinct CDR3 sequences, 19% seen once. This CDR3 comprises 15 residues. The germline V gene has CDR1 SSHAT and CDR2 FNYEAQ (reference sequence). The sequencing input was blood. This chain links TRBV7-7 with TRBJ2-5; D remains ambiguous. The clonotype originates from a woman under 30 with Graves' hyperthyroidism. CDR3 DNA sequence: TGTGCTAGCAGCCCGGGCTGGTGGGGTCAAGAGACCCAGTACTTC. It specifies CASSPGWWGQETQYF.